This is a list of T cell receptor beta chains from one sample in a study of cytomegalovirus exposure and HLA in healthy donors. Only in-frame clones appear in the TCRdb table, and some are missing; sequencing was by immunoSEQ multiplex PCR. The sample contains over 150,000 clones, around 80% of which appear only once. Sequencing input: PBMCs. Receptors were obtained from a middle-aged man in good health and CMV-seronegative. CDR3s include the opening cysteine and the closing phenylalanine or tryptophan. D genes are given only for firm matches. For some rows the clone size is stated as once, few or many, or as a class when expanded; others skip it.

D: .
size: .
V: TRBV4-1
J: TRBJ2-3
CDR3: CASSQEGPASTDTQYF
DNA: TGCGCCAGCAGCCAAGAGGGGCCCGCTAGCACAGATACGCAGTATTTT

D: .
size: .
V: TRBV7-2
J: TRBJ1-2
CDR3: CASSSPQRALSGYTF
DNA: TGTGCCAGCAGCTCGCCGCAGAGGGCGCTTAGTGGCTACACCTTC

D: .
size: .
V: TRBV5-6
J: TRBJ1-6
CDR3: CASSFRRDSPLHF
DNA: TGTGCCAGCAGCTTCCGCAGGGATTCACCCCTCCACTTT

D: TRBD2
size: .
V: TRBV4-2
J: TRBJ2-1
CDR3: CASSQRTSGGQTPYNEQFF
DNA: TGTGCCAGCAGCCAAAGGACTAGCGGGGGGCAAACCCCCTACAATGAGCAGTTCTTC

D: TRBD1
size: .
V: TRBV6-5
J: TRBJ1-1
CDR3: CASSKPGQMNTEAFF
DNA: TGTGCCAGCAGTAAGCCGGGACAGATGAACACTGAAGCTTTCTTT

D: TRBD2
size: once
V: TRBV5-8
J: TRBJ2-7
CDR3: CASIDRLAGPLEQYF
DNA: TGTGCCAGCATCGACCGACTAGCGGGCCCCCTTGAGCAGTACTTC

D: .
size: .
V: TRBV10-3
J: TRBJ2-3
CDR3: CATLGGASANTQYF
DNA: TGTGCCACCCTCGGCGGGGCGAGCGCGAATACGCAGTATTTT

D: .
size: few
V: TRBV14
J: TRBJ1-4
CDR3: CASSRSGTPGEKLFF
DNA: TGTGCCAGCAGCCGTTCCGGGACTCCTGGGGAAAAACTGTTTTTT

D: .
size: .
V: TRBV6-5
J: TRBJ2-7
CDR3: CASSRHKTGAYEQYF
DNA: TGTGCCAGCAGCCGCCATAAGACGGGAGCCTACGAGCAGTACTTC

D: .
size: few
V: TRBV5-6
J: TRBJ1-4
CDR3: CASSSRGGDEKLFF
DNA: TGTGCCAGCAGCTCCAGGGGAGGGGACGAAAAACTGTTTTTT

D: .
size: .
V: TRBV6-5
J: TRBJ1-1
CDR3: CASTRGGNTEAFF
DNA: TGTGCCAGCACCCGGGGGGGGAACACTGAAGCTTTCTTT

D: .
size: .
V: TRBV14
J: TRBJ2-2
CDR3: CASSQVGTSNTGELFF
DNA: TGTGCCAGCAGCCAAGTAGGGACATCGAACACCGGGGAGCTGTTTTTT

D: TRBD2
size: .
V: TRBV2
J: TRBJ2-1
CDR3: CARERGDYNEQFF
DNA: TGTGCCAGGGAGCGGGGGGATTACAATGAGCAGTTCTTC

D: .
size: .
V: TRBV6-5
J: TRBJ1-1
CDR3: CASSFGTEAFF
DNA: TGTGCCAGCAGTTTCGGGACTGAAGCTTTCTTT

D: TRBD2
size: .
V: TRBV5-6
J: TRBJ2-3
CDR3: CASSPRAGGTDTQYF
DNA: TGTGCCAGCAGCCCCCGGGCGGGGGGCACAGATACGCAGTATTTT

D: .
size: .
V: TRBV7-9
J: TRBJ2-5
CDR3: CASNSYQETQYF
DNA: TGTGCCAGCAACAGTTACCAAGAGACCCAGTACTTC

D: .
size: few
V: TRBV7-9
J: TRBJ1-6
CDR3: CASRRLGGYNSPLHF
DNA: TGTGCCAGCCGGCGTCTGGGGGGGTATAATTCACCCCTCCACTTT

D: .
size: .
V: TRBV28
J: TRBJ1-2
CDR3: CASSLTVYGYTF
DNA: TGTGCCAGCAGTTTGACAGTCTATGGCTACACCTTC

D: .
size: .
V: TRBV5-1
J: TRBJ2-2
CDR3: CASSLGAFWGKNTGELFF
DNA: TGCGCCAGCAGCTTGGGGGCATTTTGGGGCAAGAACACCGGGGAGCTGTTTTTT

D: TRBD1
size: .
V: TRBV6-5
J: TRBJ1-5
CDR3: CASSYDRGDNQPQHF
DNA: TGTGCCAGCAGTTACGACAGGGGAGACAATCAGCCCCAGCATTTT

D: .
size: .
V: TRBV21-1
J: TRBJ2-5
CDR3: CASRTSGRNNQETQYF
DNA: TGTGCCAGCAGAACTAGCGGGAGAAACAACCAAGAGACCCAGTACTTC

D: TRBD1
size: few
V: TRBV29-1
J: TRBJ2-2
CDR3: CSVQGTNTGELFF
DNA: TGCAGCGTACAGGGGACGAACACCGGGGAGCTGTTTTTT

D: TRBD2
size: .
V: TRBV9
J: TRBJ2-1
CDR3: CASSLREVQFF
DNA: TGTGCCAGCAGTTTACGGGAGGTTCAGTTCTTC

D: TRBD2
size: .
V: TRBV6-5
J: TRBJ2-3
CDR3: CASSQIAGGPNTQYF
DNA: TGTGCCAGCAGCCAGATAGCGGGGGGGCCGAATACGCAGTATTTT

D: .
size: .
V: TRBV25-1
J: TRBJ2-7
CDR3: CASSDGVAYEQYF
DNA: TGTGCCAGCAGTGACGGGGTCGCCTACGAGCAGTACTTC

D: .
size: .
V: TRBV6-5
J: TRBJ2-3
CDR3: CASSDQGFADTQYF
DNA: TGTGCCAGCAGTGACCAGGGGTTTGCAGATACGCAGTATTTT

D: TRBD1
size: .
V: TRBV27
J: TRBJ2-7
CDR3: CASSTRDRIYEQYF
DNA: TGTGCCAGCAGCACCCGGGACAGAATCTACGAGCAGTACTTC

D: TRBD2
size: .
V: TRBV6-6
J: TRBJ2-1
CDR3: CASSDPGLANEQFF
DNA: TGTGCCAGCAGTGACCCGGGACTAGCAAATGAGCAGTTCTTC

D: TRBD2
size: .
V: TRBV7-9
J: TRBJ2-5
CDR3: CASSPRLAGGQETQYF
DNA: TGTGCCAGCAGCCCTCGACTAGCGGGGGGGCAAGAGACCCAGTACTTC